One sample yielded the 32 T cell receptor beta chains listed below, sequenced in a study of shared clonotypes between healthy human individuals. Only in-frame clones appear in the TCRdb table, and some are missing; sequencing was by immunoSEQ multiplex PCR. In the table there are roughly 1 million clones, roughly 75% of which are singletons. Sequencing input: memory CD4+ T cells sorted from blood. The sample's subset: CD45RA-negative fraction. The receptor source for this set is a man aged 18 to 29 in good health.

The chain links TRBV19 to TRBJ1-5; the D gene is possibly TRBD1 (5 bases). The length of the CDR3 is 17 residues. Germline loops: CDR1 LNHDA, CDR2 SQIVND (reference sequence). The germline V and J ends were trimmed by 3 bases and 1 base, with 16 bases remaining between them. CDR3 coding DNA: TGTGCCAGTAGTATTTTAGCAGGGAGGACGAGCAATCAGCCCCAGCATTTT. Its protein product is CASSILAGRTSNQPQHF.

The chain employs TRBV30 and TRBJ1-3; D is ambiguous. The germline gives CDR1 GTSNPN, CDR2 SVGIG (reference sequence). V was cut by 0 bases and J by 0 bases, with 6 bases left in between. The CDR3 has 14 amino acids. CDR3 region: CAWSVASSGNTIYF. The CDR3 DNA sequence: TGTGCCTGGAGTGTAGCGAGCTCTGGAAACACCATATATTTT.

The gene calls are TRBV4-3 and TRBJ2-2; TRBD1 is a possible D gene (6 bases). V dropped 6 bases and J dropped 4 bases, with 15 bases sitting between them. This CDR3 spans 15 amino acids. Per the germline V gene, CDR1 is LGHNA and CDR2 is YSLEER. This CDR3 is CASRTTGLSTGELFF. CDR3 in DNA: TGCGCCAGCAGAACCACAGGGCTGAGCACCGGGGAGCTGTTTTTT.

There are many counts of this clone. The chain joins TRBV19 to TRBJ1-5; TRBD1 matches 8 bases. The length of the CDR3 is 16 residues. Losses at the gene ends were 6 bases for V and 0 bases for J; bases not matched to a gene: 7. Germline-derived CDR1 and CDR2 are LNHDA and SQIVND (reference sequence). The CDR3 reads CASRAGGPYSNQPQHF. The CDR3 nucleotides read TGTGCCAGTAGGGCAGGGGGCCCCTATAGCAATCAGCCCCAGCATTTT. The entire variable domain, with the rest obtained from reference TRBV19 and TRBJ1-5, is as follows: DGGITQSPKYLFRKEGQNVTLSCEQNLNHDAMYWYRQDPGQGLRLIYYSQIVNDFQKGDIAEGYSVSREKKESFPLTVTSAQKNPTAFYLCASRAGGPYSNQPQHFGDGTRLSIL.

V usage is TRBV6-5 and J usage is TRBJ2-2, with D possibly matching TRBD1 (6 bases). This CDR3 has 15 residues. CDR1 MNHEY and CDR2 SVGAGI come from the germline V gene. V was clipped by 6 bases and J by 0 bases, with 11 bases between them. The CDR3 DNA is TGTGCCAGCAGACCAGGGGTTGCGAACACCGGGGAGCTGTTTTTT. It translates to CASRPGVANTGELFF.

There are a few counts of this clone. The chain recombines TRBV19 with TRBJ2-1; TRBD2 is a possible D gene (5 bases). V was trimmed by 1 base and J by 12 bases, leaving 13 bases between them. Looked up from germline, CDR1 is LNHDA and CDR2 is SQIVND (reference sequence). The CDR3 is made up of 13 amino acids. This CDR3 is CASSIGTGWGQFF. The CDR3 bases are TGTGCCAGTAGTATAGGGACGGGATGGGGGCAGTTCTTC.

Only a few counts were recorded for this clone. This same CDR3 is encoded by further DNA sequences in the sample. The V and J genes are TRBV9 and TRBJ1-1; D is ambiguous. The CDR3 spans 13 residues. Looked up from germline, CDR1 is SGDLS and CDR2 is YYNGEE. V dropped 0 bases and J dropped 0 bases, with 3 bases sitting between them. As DNA, the CDR3 is TGTGCCAGCAGCGTAGCAATGAACACTGAAGCTTTCTTT. It translates to CASSVAMNTEAFF.

The chain couples TRBV6-6 to TRBJ2-2; 10 bases map to TRBD1. The CDR3 totals 15 residues. J gave up 7 bases and V 6 bases, and 8 bases lay outside the gene matches. CDR1 and CDR2 (germline): MNHNY, SVGAGI (reference sequence). DNA of the CDR3: TGTGCCAGCAGAATCACGACAGGGGGCTTCGGGGAGCTGTTTTTT. It codes for CASRITTGGFGELFF.

The rearrangement links TRBV11-3 to TRBJ1-5, with 12 bases aligning to TRBD1. The trim removed 3 bases at V and 6 bases at J, leaving 6 bases unmatched. Germline V CDR1 and CDR2: SGHNT, YENEEA. This CDR3 contains 16 residues. The DNA for the CDR3 is TGTGCCAGCAGCTTTGAAGGGACAGGGGGCCGTCAGCCCCAGCATTTT. Protein: CASSFEGTGGRQPQHF.

CDR3 loop: CASSLGGLTDTQYF. In DNA form, the CDR3 reads TGTGCCAGCTCCTTAGGAGGCCTCACAGATACGCAGTATTTT. The chain combines TRBV18 with TRBJ2-3; D is perhaps TRBD2 (5 bases). Trimming shortened V by 6 bases and J by 2 bases, and 12 bases separated the two germline ends. Germline V gene lookup returns CDR1 KGHSH and CDR2 LQKENI. The length of the CDR3 is 14 residues.

The J gene is TRBJ2-2, the V gene TRBV25-1, with D unresolved. This CDR3 region has 13 residues. Deletions cut 8 bases from V and 5 bases from J, with 12 bases between. The germline CDR1 and CDR2 sequences are MGHDK and SYGVNS. This chain's CDR3 is CASQISPTGELFF. CDR3 sequence (DNA): TGTGCCAGCCAAATATCACCTACCGGGGAGCTGTTTTTT.

CDR3 nucleotides: TGTGCCAGCAGCTTGGAGAGCAGGGTCTACAATGAGCAGTTCTTC. It translates to CASSLESRVYNEQFF. The chain employs TRBV5-4 and TRBJ2-1; possibly TRBD1 for D (5 bases). Trimming removed 0 bases from V and 3 bases from J, with 10 bases in between. CDR3 length equals 15 residues. Looked up from germline, CDR1 is SGHNT and CDR2 is YYREEE (reference sequence).

This chain joins TRBV6-6 and TRBJ2-6; a weak D match, TRBD1 (6 bases). Deletions cut 5 bases from V and 3 bases from J, with 11 bases between. CDR1 MNHNY and CDR2 SVGAGI come from the germline V gene (reference sequence). The CDR3 length is 15 residues. The DNA for the CDR3 is TGTGCCAGCAGTGGAAACAGGGTTGGGGCCAACGTCCTGACTTTC. The encoded protein is CASSGNRVGANVLTF.

V gene TRBV7-9 combines with J gene TRBJ2-5, with TRBD2 matching over 7 bases. The V gene's germline CDR1 is SEHNR and CDR2 FQNEAQ (reference sequence). V was clipped by 5 bases and J by 8 bases; unmatched bases: 11. The CDR3 covers 14 residues. CDR3 in amino acids: CASSQHGGVYTQYF. The CDR3 DNA reads as TGTGCCAGCAGCCAACATGGGGGGGTCTATACCCAGTACTTC.

The CDR3 loop reads CASSLEGGGQGDTQYF. CDR3 in DNA: TGTGCCAGCAGTTTAGAGGGCGGGGGACAAGGAGATACGCAGTATTTT. The V and J genes are TRBV27 and TRBJ2-3, with a possible D match to TRBD2 (7 bases). Germline-derived CDR1 and CDR2 are MNHEY and SMNVEV (reference sequence). The CDR3 length is 16 residues. Between the trimmed V and J ends, which lost 2 bases and 5 bases, there was a span of 17 bases.

The genes are TRBV25-1 and TRBJ1-1; D may be TRBD1 (6 bases). The CDR3 runs 14 residues. The germline CDR1 and CDR2 sequences are MGHDK and SYGVNS. V lost 7 bases and J 1 base, leaving 13 bases between the germline ends. The CDR3 loop reads CASTPSGQNTEAFF. CDR3 nucleotides: TGTGCCAGCACCCCGTCGGGACAGAACACTGAAGCTTTCTTT.

The chain employs TRBV9 and TRBJ2-2, with a possible D match to TRBD1 (6 bases). V lost 4 bases and J 5 bases, leaving 18 bases between the germline ends. Germline loops: CDR1 SGDLS, CDR2 YYNGEE. The CDR3 is 16 residues long. CDR3 bases: TGTGCCAGCAGCACTCGCCAACTGGGGGCGACCGGGGAGCTGTTTTTT. It codes for CASSTRQLGATGELFF.

The chain has TRBV7-9 and TRBJ2-7, with D perhaps TRBD2 (5 bases). The ends were cut back, 3 bases at V and 3 bases at J, with 12 bases in the middle. CDR3 length: 14 residues. CDR1 is SEHNR, CDR2 FQNEAQ, per germline (reference sequence). The chain's CDR3 is CASSFFGGHYEQYF. CDR3 in DNA: TGTGCCAGCAGCTTTTTTGGAGGCCACTACGAGCAGTACTTC.

The V and J genes are TRBV18 and TRBJ1-2, with TRBD1 matching 8 bases. Germline-derived CDR1 and CDR2 are KGHSH and LQKENI. The length of the CDR3 is 15 residues. V shed 5 bases, J shed 6 bases, and the junction held 11 bases outside the gene matches. CDR3 DNA sequence: TGTGCCAGCTCAAATGATATCCTGACAGGGGATGGCTACACCTTC. Translating gives CASSNDILTGDGYTF.

This clone was counted many times. The chain combines TRBV4-1 with TRBJ1-2; D unresolved. The CDR3 runs to 15 residues. V gave up 2 bases and J gave up 5 bases, with 15 bases separating them. Germline lookup yields CDR1 MGHRA and CDR2 YSYEKL. The CDR3 reads CASSQIGQELYGYTF. The CDR3 bases are TGCGCCAGCAGCCAAATCGGGCAGGAACTGTATGGCTACACCTTC.

The chain has TRBV19 and TRBJ1-1, with D unclear. V lost 1 base, J lost 0 bases, and 3 bases lay in between. The CDR3 spans 13 residues. CDR1 and CDR2 (germline): LNHDA, SQIVND (reference sequence). This CDR3 reads CASSIVMNTEAFF. CDR3 DNA sequence: TGTGCCAGTAGTATAGTAATGAACACTGAAGCTTTCTTT. The full variable domain, rest sourced from reference TRBV19 and TRBJ1-1, is DGGITQSPKYLFRKEGQNVTLSCEQNLNHDAMYWYRQDPGQGLRLIYYSQIVNDFQKGDIAEGYSVSREKKESFPLTVTSAQKNPTAFYLCASSIVMNTEAFFGQGTRLTVV.

This chain links TRBV4-3 with TRBJ1-3; D is unclear. The CDR3 covers 13 residues. Trimming took 1 base from V and 3 from J, leaving 4 bases between them. CDR1 is LGHNA and CDR2 is YSLEER in the germline V gene. The CDR3 nucleotides are TGCGCCAGCAGCCAAGTGGATGGAAACACCATATATTTT. Protein sequence: CASSQVDGNTIYF.

V is TRBV5-1 and J is TRBJ1-4, with 10 bases identical to TRBD1. Germline CDR1 is SGHRS and CDR2 is YFSETQ. The CDR3 covers 13 residues. J gave up 8 bases and V 5 bases, and 3 bases lay outside the gene matches. CDR3 in amino acids: CASSDRGREKLFF. The CDR3 DNA reads TGCGCCAGCAGTGACAGGGGGCGGGAAAAACTGTTTTTT. Full variable domain (rest looked up from reference TRBV5-1 and TRBJ1-4): KAGVTQTPRYLIKTRGQQVTLSCSPISGHRSVSWYQQTPGQGLQFLFEYFSETQRNKGNFPGRFSGRQFSNSRSEMNVSTLELGDSALYLCASSDRGREKLFFGSGTQLSVL.

The chain combines TRBV5-1 with TRBJ2-7; D not certain. Trimming left V 4 bases short and J 1 base short, with 9 bases between. The CDR3 length is 13 residues. Germline V CDR1 and CDR2: SGHRS, YFSETQ. CDR3 nucleotide sequence: TGCGCCAGCAGCCCTGGGTTATCCTACGAGCAGTACTTC. Its translation is CASSPGLSYEQYF.

The chain uses TRBV5-1 and TRBJ1-2; D is ambiguous. Germline CDR1 and CDR2: SGHRS and YFSETQ. The CDR3 runs to 14 residues. V was clipped by 2 bases and J by 7 bases, with 15 bases between them. Written as DNA, the CDR3 is TGCGCCAGCAGCTTTAACGGTGCCGCGGGTGGCTACACCTTC. Protein product: CASSFNGAAGGYTF.

This chain uses TRBV2 with TRBJ2-2; D not certain. V dropped 6 bases and J dropped 6 bases, with 14 bases sitting between them. From germline, CDR1 is SNHLY and CDR2 FYNNEI. The CDR3 length is 14 residues. This chain's CDR3 is CASRVDGRAGELFF. The CDR3 bases are TGTGCCAGCAGGGTAGATGGAAGGGCCGGGGAGCTGTTTTTT.

This clone was seen a few times. The V call is TRBV7-9, the J call TRBJ2-5; D perhaps matches TRBD2 (5 bases). Germline V gene data show CDR1 as SEHNR and CDR2 as FQNEAQ (reference sequence). Trimming took 2 bases from V and 5 from J, leaving 15 bases between them. The CDR3 length is 15 residues. The CDR3 reads CASSLKRTDGETQYF. Here the CDR3 DNA reads TGTGCCAGCAGCTTAAAGCGGACGGATGGGGAGACCCAGTACTTC.

The V call is TRBV2, the J call TRBJ2-1; D gene uncertain. CDR1 is SNHLY and CDR2 is FYNNEI in the germline V gene. The CDR3 has 16 residues. Trimming pared 3 bases from V and 0 bases from J, leaving 12 bases between. The DNA of the CDR3 is TGTGCCAGCAGTGAGAGGACCCTGAGCTCCTACAATGAGCAGTTCTTC. Amino acid sequence: CASSERTLSSYNEQFF.

The rearrangement joins TRBV28 to TRBJ2-6; D ambiguous. CDR3 length equals 16 residues. CDR1 is MDHEN and CDR2 is SYDVKM in the germline V gene. Trimming shortened V by 6 bases and J by 0 bases, and 12 bases separated the two germline ends. CDR3 bases: TGTGCCAGCAGGAAGACGAGAAGCTCTGGGGCCAACGTCCTGACTTTC. Translated, it gives CASRKTRSSGANVLTF.

The chain recombines TRBV9 with TRBJ2-2; 12 positions agree with TRBD2. The germline CDR1 and CDR2 sequences are SGDLS and YYNGEE. This CDR3 has 19 amino acids. Unmatched junction bases numbered 7, after V lost 0 bases and J lost 1 base. Here the CDR3 reads CASSVATLGLAGNTGELFF. CDR3 nucleotide sequence: TGTGCCAGCAGCGTAGCTACGTTGGGACTAGCGGGGAACACCGGGGAGCTGTTTTTT.

This clone was seen just once. Different DNA sequences within this sample yield the same CDR3. J is TRBJ1-6 and V is TRBV11-2; TRBD1 might be the D (5 bases). Germline loops: CDR1 SGHAT, CDR2 FQNNGV. The CDR3 runs 16 residues. V was pared by 0 bases and J by 7 bases, with 13 bases between. CDR3 in DNA: TGTGCCAGCAGCTTAGAGGGTAGGGGTTACAATTCACCCCTCCACTTT. The encoded protein is CASSLEGRGYNSPLHF.

The rearrangement links TRBV18 to TRBJ2-1; tentatively, D is TRBD1 (5 bases). V was pared by 5 bases and J by 3 bases, with 8 bases between. Germline V gene lookup returns CDR1 KGHSH and CDR2 LQKENI. The CDR3 has 13 amino acids. Written as DNA, the CDR3 is TGTGCCAGCTCAGCTAGGGGCTACAATGAGCAGTTCTTC. It encodes CASSARGYNEQFF.